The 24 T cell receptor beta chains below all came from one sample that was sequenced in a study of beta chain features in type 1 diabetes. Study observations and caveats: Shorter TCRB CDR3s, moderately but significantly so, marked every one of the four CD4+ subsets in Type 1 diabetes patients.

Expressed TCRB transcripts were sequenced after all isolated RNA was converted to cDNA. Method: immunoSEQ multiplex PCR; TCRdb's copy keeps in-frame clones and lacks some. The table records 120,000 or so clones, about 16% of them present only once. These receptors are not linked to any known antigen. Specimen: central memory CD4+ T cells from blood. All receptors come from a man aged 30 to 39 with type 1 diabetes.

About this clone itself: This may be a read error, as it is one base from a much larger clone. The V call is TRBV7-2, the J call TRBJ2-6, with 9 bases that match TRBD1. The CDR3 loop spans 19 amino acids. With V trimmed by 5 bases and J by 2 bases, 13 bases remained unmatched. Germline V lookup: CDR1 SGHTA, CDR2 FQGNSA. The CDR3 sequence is CASSAQPTGGAAGANVLTF. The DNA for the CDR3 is TGTGCCAGCAGCGCTCAGCCCACAGGGGGCGCGGCTGGGGCCAACGTCCTGACTTTC.

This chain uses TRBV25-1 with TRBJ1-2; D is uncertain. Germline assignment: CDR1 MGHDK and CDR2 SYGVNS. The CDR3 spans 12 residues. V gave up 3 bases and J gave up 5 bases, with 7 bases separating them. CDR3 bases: TGTGCCAGCAGTGACCTAGGGTATGGCTACACCTTC. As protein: CASSDLGYGYTF.

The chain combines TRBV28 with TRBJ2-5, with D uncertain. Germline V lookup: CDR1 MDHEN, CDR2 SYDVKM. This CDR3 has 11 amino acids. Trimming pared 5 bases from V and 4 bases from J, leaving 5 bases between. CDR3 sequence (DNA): TGTGCCAGCAGTCGGAGAGAGACCCAGTACTTC. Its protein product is CASSRRETQYF.

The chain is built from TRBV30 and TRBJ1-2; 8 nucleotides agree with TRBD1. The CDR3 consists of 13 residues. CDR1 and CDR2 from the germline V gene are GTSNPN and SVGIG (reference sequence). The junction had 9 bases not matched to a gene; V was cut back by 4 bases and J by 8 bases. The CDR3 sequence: CAWNEQGAPGYTF. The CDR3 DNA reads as TGTGCCTGGAATGAGCAGGGGGCGCCCGGCTACACCTTC.

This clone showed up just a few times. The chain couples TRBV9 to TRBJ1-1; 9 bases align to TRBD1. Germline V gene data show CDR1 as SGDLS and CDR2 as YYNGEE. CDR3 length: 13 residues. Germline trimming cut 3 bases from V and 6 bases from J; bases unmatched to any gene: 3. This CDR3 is CASSGQGGAEAFF. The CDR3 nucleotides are TGTGCCAGCAGCGGACAGGGGGGCGCTGAAGCTTTCTTT.

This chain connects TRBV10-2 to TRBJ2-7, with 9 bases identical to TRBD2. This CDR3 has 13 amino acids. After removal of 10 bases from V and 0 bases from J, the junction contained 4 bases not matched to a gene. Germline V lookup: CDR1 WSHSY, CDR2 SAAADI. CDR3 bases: TGCGCCACCAAGCGGGGGGACTCCTACGAGCAGTACTTC. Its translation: CATKRGDSYEQYF.

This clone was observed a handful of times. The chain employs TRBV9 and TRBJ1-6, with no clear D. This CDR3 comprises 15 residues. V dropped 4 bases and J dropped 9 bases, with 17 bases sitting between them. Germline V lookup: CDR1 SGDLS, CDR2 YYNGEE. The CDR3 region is CASSPRALGISPLHF. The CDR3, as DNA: TGTGCCAGCAGCCCCCGGGCATTGGGTATTTCACCCCTCCACTTT.

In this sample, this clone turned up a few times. CDR3 sequence (DNA): TGTGCCAGCAGCGTAGCGCCCCGACAGGGGTCAGGTGAAGCTTTCTTT. Translated: CASSVAPRQGSGEAFF. This chain connects TRBV9 to TRBJ1-1, with TRBD1 matching 8 bases. Germline V lookup: CDR1 SGDLS, CDR2 YYNGEE. With V trimmed by 0 bases and J by 7 bases, 11 bases remained unmatched. CDR3 length equals 16 residues.

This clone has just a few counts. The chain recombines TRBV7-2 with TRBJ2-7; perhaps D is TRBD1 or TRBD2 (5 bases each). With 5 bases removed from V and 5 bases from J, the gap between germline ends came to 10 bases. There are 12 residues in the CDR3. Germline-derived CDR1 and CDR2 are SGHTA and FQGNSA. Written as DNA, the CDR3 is TGTGCCAGCAGCCCAATGGGGGACGAGCAGTACTTC. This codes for CASSPMGDEQYF.

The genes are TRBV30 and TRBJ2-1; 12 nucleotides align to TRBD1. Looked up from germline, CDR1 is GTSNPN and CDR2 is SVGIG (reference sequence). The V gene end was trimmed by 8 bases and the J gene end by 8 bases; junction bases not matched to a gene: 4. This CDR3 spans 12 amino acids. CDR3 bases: TGTGCCCTCGGGACAGGGGGCGATGAGCAGTTCTTC. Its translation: CALGTGGDEQFF.

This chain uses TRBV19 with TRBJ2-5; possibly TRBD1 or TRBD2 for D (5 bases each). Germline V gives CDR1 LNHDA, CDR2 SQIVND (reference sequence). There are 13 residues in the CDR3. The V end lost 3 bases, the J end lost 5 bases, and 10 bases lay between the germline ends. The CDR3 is CASSIVGDETQYF. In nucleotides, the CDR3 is TGTGCCAGTAGTATCGTAGGGGACGAGACCCAGTACTTC.

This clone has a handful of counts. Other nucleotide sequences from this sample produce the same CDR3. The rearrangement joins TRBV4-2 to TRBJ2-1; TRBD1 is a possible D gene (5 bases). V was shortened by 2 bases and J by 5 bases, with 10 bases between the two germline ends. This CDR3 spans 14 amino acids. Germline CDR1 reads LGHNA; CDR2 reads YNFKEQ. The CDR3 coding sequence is TGTGCCAGCAGCCAACCTCAGGGCGACAATGAGCAGTTCTTC. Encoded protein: CASSQPQGDNEQFF.

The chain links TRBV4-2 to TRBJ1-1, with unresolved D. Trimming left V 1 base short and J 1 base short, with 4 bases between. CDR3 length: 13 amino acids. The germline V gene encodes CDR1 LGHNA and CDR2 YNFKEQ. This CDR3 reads CASSQAGNTEAFF. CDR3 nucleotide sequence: TGTGCCAGCAGCCAAGCAGGGAACACTGAAGCTTTCTTT.

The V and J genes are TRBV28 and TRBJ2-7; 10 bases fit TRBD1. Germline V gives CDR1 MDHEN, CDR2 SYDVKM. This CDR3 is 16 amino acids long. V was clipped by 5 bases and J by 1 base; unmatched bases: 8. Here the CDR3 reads CASSPGGTGVSYEQYF. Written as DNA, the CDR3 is TGTGCCAGCAGTCCCGGAGGGACAGGGGTTTCCTACGAGCAGTACTTC. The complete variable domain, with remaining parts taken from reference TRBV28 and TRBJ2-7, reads DVKVTQSSRYLVKRTGEKVFLECVQDMDHENMFWYRQDPGLGLRLIYFSYDVKMKEKGDIPEGYSVSREKKERFSLILESASTNQTSMYLCASSPGGTGVSYEQYFGPGTRLTVT.

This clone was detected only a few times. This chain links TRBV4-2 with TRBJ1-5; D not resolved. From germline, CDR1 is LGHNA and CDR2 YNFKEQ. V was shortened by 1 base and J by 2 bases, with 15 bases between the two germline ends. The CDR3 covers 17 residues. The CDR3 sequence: CASSQGFRRRGNQPQHF. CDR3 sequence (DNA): TGTGCCAGCAGCCAAGGGTTCCGTAGGCGGGGCAATCAGCCCCAGCATTTT.

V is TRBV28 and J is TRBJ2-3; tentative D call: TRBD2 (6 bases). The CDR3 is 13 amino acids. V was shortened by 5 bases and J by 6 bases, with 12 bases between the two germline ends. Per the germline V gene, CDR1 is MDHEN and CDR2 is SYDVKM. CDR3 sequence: CASSRGNGDTQYF. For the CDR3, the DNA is TGTGCCAGCAGTCGGGGGAACGGTGATACGCAGTATTTT.

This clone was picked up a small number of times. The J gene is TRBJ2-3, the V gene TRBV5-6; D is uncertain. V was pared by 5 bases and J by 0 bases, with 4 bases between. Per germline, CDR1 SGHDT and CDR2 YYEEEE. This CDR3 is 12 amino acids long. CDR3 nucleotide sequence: TGTGCCAGCAGGACTAGCACAGATACGCAGTATTTT. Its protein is CASRTSTDTQYF.

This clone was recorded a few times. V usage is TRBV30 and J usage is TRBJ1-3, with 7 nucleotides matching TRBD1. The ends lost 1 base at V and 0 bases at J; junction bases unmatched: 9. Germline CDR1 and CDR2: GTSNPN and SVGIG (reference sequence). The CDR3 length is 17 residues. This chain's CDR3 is CAWSGGTAYTSGNTIYF. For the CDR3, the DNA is TGTGCCTGGAGTGGTGGGACAGCCTATACCTCTGGAAACACCATATATTTT.

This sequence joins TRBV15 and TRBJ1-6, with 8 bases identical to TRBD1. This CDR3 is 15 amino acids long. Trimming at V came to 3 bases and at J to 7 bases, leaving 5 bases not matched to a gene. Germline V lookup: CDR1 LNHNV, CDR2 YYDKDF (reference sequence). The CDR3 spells CATSRDRVRNSPLHF. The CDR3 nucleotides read TGTGCCACCAGCAGGGACAGGGTGAGAAATTCACCCCTCCACTTT. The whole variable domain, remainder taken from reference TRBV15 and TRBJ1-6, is DAMVIQNPRYQVTQFGKPVTLSCSQTLNHNVMYWYQQKSSQAPKLLFHYYDKDFNNEADTPDNFQSRRPNTSFCFLDIRSPGLGDTAMYLCATSRDRVRNSPLHFGNGTRLTVT.

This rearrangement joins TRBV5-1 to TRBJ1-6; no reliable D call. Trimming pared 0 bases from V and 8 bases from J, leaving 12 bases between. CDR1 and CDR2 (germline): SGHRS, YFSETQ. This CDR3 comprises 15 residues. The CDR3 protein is CASSLVNLGYSPLHF. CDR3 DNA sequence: TGCGCCAGCAGCTTGGTCAACTTGGGCTATTCACCCCTCCACTTT.

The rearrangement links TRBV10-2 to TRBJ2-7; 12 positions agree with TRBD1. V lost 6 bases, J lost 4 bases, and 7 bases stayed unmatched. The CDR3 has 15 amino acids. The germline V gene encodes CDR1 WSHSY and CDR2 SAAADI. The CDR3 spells CASSRGTGGRYEQYF. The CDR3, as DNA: TGCGCCAGCAGCCGCGGGACAGGGGGCAGGTACGAGCAGTACTTC.

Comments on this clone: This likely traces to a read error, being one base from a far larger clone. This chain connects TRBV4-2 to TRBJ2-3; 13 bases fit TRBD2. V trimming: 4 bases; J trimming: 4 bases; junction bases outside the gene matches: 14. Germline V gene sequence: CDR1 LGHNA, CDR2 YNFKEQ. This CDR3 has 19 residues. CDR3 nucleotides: TGTGCCAGCAGCCGTATGACTAGCGGGGGGACCGGGTATCCAGATACGCAGTATTTT. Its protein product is CASSRMTSGGTGYPDTQYF.

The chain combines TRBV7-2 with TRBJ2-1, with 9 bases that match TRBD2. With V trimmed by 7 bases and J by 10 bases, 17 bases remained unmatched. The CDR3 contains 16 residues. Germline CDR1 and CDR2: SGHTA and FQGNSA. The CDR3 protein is CASTAGGAGGWGEQFF. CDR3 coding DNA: TGTGCCAGCACCGCCGGGGGAGCGGGGGGCTGGGGCGAGCAGTTCTTC.

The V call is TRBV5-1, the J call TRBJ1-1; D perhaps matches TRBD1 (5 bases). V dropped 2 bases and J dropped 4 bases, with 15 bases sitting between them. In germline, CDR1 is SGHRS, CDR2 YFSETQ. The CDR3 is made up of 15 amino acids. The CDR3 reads CASSLTDRASTEAFF. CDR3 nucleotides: TGCGCCAGCAGCTTAACCGACAGAGCGAGCACTGAAGCTTTCTTT.